Following are 3 T cell receptor beta chains from one sample sequenced in a study of blood T cells in healthy people across ages. A J-beta primer mix and a sample-barcoded 5' primer were used in a second PCR of roughly 6 to 11 cycles. MiXCR, applied by TCRdb to the 5' RACE reads, yields one record per CDR3 protein. The sample contains about 780,000 distinct CDR3 sequences, about 42% of which appear only once. The sequencing input was blood. These receptors originate from a man older than 75 in good health.

This clonotype was detected only a few times. The chain carries TRBV5-1 and TRBJ2-1; D perhaps matches TRBD1 (6 bases). Trimming cost V 1 base and J 5 bases, with 13 bases left between them. Germline V gene data show CDR1 as SGHRS and CDR2 as YFSETQ. This CDR3 has 15 residues. The CDR3 nucleotides are TGCGCCAGCAGCTTGCCCAGGGGTAGAAACAATGAGCAGTTCTTC. This sequence encodes CASSLPRGRNNEQFF.

This chain links TRBV6-1 with TRBJ1-4; D possibly corresponds to TRBD1 (5 bases). Germline CDR1 and CDR2: MNHNS and SASEGT. This CDR3 is 14 amino acids long. V was pared by 2 bases and J by 7 bases, with 11 bases between. The CDR3 coding sequence is TGTGCCAGCAGTGAACAGCGACAGACTGAAAAACTGTTTTTT. Translating it yields CASSEQRQTEKLFF.

The rearrangement joins TRBV7-3 to TRBJ2-7; tentative D call: TRBD1 (6 bases). V was trimmed by 5 bases and J by 3 bases, leaving 14 bases between them. The CDR3 has 14 residues. Germline CDR1 and CDR2: SGHTA and FQGTGA. The CDR3 coding sequence is TGTGCCAGCAGCCCGATGGCAGGGGACTACGAGCAGTACTTC. Its translation: CASSPMAGDYEQYF.